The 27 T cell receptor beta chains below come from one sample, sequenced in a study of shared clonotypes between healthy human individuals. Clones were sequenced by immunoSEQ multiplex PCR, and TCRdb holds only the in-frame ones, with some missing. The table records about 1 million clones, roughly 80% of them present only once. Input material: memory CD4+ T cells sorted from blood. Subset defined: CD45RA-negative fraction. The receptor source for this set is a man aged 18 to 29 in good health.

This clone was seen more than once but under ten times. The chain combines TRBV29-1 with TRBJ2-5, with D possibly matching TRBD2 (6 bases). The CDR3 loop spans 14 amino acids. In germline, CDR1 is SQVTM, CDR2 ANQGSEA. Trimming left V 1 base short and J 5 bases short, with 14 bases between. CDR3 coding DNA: TGCAGCGTTGAAGTCGGGGGAAGGGCGGAGACCCAGTACTTC. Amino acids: CSVEVGGRAETQYF.

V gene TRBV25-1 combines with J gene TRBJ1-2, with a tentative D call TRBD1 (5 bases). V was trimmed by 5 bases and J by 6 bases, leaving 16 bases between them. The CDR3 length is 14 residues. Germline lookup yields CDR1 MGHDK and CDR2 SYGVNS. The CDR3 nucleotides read TGTGCCAGCAGTCAGGGAAGGGCGGCAGATGGCTACACCTTC. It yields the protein CASSQGRAADGYTF.

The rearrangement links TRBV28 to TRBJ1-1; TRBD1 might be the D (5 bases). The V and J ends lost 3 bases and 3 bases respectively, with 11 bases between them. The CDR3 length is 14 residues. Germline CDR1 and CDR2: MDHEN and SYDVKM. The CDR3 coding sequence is TGTGCCAGCAGTTTGACAGCTAGGCACACTGAAGCTTTCTTT. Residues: CASSLTARHTEAFF.

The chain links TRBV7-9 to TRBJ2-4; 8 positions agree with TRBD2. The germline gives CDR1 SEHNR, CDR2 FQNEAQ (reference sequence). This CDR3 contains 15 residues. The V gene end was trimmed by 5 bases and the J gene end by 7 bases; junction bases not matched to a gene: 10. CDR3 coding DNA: TGTGCCAGCAGCCCAAAGGGGGTAGCGGGGAACATTCAGTACTTC. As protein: CASSPKGVAGNIQYF.

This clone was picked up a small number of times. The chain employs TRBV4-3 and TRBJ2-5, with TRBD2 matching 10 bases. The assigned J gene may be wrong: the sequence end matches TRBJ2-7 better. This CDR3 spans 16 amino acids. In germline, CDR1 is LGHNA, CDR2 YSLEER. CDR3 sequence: CASSQELLAGESEQYF. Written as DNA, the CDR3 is TGCGCCAGCAGCCAAGAACTCCTAGCGGGAGAGAGCGAGCAGTACTTC.

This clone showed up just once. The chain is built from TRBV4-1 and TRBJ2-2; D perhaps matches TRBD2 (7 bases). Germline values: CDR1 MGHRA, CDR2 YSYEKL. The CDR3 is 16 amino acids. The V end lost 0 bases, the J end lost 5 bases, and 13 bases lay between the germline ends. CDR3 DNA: TGCGCCAGCAGCCAAGAAGGGGGAGGGCAGACCGGGGAGCTGTTTTTT. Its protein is CASSQEGGGQTGELFF.

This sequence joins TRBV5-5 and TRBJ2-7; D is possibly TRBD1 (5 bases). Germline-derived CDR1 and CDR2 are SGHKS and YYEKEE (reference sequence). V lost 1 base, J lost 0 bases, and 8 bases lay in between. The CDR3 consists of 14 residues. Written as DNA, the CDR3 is TGTGCCAGCAGCTTGTGGCAGGGCTCCTACGAGCAGTACTTC. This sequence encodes CASSLWQGSYEQYF. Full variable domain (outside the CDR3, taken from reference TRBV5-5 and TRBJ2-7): DAGVTQSPTHLIKTRGQQVTLRCSPISGHKSVSWYQQVLGQGPQFIFQYYEKEERGRGNFPDRFSARQFPNYSSELNVNALLLGDSALYLCASSLWQGSYEQYFGPGTRLTVT.

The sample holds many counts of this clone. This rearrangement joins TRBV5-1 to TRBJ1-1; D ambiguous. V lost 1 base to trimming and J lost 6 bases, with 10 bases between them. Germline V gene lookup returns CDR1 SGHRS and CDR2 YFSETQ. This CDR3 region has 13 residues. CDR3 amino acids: CASSLIQGPEAFF. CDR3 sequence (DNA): TGCGCCAGCAGCTTGATTCAAGGACCTGAAGCTTTCTTT.

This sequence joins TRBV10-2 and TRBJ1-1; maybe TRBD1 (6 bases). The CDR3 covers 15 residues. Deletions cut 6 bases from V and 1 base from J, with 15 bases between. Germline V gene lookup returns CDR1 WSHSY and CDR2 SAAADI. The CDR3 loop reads CASSRGQGTNTEAFF. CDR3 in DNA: TGCGCCAGCAGCAGAGGGCAGGGGACGAACACTGAAGCTTTCTTT.

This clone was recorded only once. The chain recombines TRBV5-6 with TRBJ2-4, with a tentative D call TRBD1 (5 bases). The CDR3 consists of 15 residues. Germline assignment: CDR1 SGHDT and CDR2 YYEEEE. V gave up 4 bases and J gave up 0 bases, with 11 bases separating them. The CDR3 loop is CASSGAHLAKNIQYF. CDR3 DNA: TGTGCCAGCAGCGGGGCCCATCTAGCCAAAAACATTCAGTACTTC. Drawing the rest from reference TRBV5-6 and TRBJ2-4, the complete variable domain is DAGVTQSPTHLIKTRGQQVTLRCSPKSGHDTVSWYQQALGQGPQFIFQYYEEEERQRGNFPDRFSGHQFPNYSSELNVNALLLGDSALYLCASSGAHLAKNIQYFGAGTRLSVL.

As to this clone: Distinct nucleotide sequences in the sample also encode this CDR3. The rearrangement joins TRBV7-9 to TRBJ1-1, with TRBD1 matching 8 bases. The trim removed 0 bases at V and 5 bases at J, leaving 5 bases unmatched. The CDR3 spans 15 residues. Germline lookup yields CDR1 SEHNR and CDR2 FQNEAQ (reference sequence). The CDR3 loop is CASSLAFQGATEAFF. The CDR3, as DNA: TGTGCCAGCAGCTTAGCGTTCCAGGGGGCTACTGAAGCTTTCTTT.

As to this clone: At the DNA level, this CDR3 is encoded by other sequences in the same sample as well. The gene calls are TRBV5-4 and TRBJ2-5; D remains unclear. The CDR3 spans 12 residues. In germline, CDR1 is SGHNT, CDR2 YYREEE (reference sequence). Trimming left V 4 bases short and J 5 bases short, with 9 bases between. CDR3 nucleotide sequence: TGTGCCAGCAGCCGAGACCGGGAGACCCAGTACTTC. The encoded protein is CASSRDRETQYF.

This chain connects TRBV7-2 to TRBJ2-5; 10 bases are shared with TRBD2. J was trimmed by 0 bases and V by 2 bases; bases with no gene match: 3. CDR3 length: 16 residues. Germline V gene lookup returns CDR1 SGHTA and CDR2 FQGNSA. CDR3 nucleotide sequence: TGTGCCAGCAGCTTAATAGCGGGGGGAAACCAAGAGACCCAGTACTTC. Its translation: CASSLIAGGNQETQYF.

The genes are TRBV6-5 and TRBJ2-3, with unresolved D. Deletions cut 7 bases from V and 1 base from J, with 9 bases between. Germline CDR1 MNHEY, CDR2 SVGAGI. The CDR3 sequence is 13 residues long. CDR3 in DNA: TGTGCCAGCATAGCCAGTGGCACAGATACGCAGTATTTT. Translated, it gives CASIASGTDTQYF.

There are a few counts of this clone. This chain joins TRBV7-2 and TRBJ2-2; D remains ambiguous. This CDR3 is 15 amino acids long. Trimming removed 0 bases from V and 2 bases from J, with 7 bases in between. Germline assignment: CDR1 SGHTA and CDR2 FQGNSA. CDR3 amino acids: CASSLALTNTGELFF. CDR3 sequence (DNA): TGTGCCAGCAGCTTAGCGCTGACAAACACCGGGGAGCTGTTTTTT.

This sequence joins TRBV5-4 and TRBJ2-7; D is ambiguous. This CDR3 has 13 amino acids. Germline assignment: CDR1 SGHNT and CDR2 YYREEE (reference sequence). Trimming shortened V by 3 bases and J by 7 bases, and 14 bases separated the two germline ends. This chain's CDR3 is CASSSNNLLEQYF. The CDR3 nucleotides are TGTGCCAGCAGCTCGAATAATCTACTTGAGCAGTACTTC.

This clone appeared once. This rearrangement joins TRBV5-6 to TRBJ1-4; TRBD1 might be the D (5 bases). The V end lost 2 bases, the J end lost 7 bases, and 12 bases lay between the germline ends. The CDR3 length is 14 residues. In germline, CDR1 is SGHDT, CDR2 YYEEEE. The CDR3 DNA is TGTGCCAGCAGCTTCCGGGGGGACGGTGAAAAACTGTTTTTT. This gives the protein CASSFRGDGEKLFF.

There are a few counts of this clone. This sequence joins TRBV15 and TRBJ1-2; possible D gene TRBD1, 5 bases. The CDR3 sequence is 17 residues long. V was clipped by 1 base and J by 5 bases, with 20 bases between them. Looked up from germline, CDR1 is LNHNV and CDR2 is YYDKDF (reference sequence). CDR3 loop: CATSRGRDGHNFYGYTF. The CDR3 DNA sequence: TGTGCCACCAGCAGAGGCCGGGACGGACATAATTTTTATGGCTACACCTTC.

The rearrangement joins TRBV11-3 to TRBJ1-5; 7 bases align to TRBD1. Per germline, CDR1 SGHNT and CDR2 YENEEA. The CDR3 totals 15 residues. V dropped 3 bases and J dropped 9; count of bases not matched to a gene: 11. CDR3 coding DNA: TGTGCCAGCAGCTTGGGGACAGTTCGGGATTGGCCCCAGCATTTT. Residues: CASSLGTVRDWPQHF.

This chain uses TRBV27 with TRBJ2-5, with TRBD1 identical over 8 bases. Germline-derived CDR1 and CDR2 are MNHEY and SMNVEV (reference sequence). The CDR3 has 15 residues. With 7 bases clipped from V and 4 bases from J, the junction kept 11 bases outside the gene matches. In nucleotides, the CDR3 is TGTGCCAGCATGGTTGGTTCCGGGACAGGAGAGACCCAGTACTTC. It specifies CASMVGSGTGETQYF.

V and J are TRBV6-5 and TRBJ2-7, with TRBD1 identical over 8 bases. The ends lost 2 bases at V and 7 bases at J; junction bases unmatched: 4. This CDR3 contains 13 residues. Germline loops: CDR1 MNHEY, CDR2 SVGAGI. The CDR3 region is CASSYRTGNEQYF. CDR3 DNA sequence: TGTGCCAGCAGTTACCGGACAGGGAATGAGCAGTACTTC.

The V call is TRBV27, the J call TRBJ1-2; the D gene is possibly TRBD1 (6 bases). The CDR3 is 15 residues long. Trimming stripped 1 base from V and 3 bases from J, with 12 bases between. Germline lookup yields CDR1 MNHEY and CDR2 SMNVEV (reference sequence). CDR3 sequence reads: CASSLLGASDYGYTF. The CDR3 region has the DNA TGTGCCAGCAGTTTATTGGGGGCTAGCGACTATGGCTACACCTTC.

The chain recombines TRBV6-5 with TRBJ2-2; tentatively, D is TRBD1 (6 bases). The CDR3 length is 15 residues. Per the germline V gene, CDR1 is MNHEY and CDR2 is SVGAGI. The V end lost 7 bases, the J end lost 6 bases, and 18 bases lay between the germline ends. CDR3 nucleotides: TGTGCCAGCAAAGTGTCCCAAGAGGGGGCCGGGGAGCTGTTTTTT. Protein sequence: CASKVSQEGAGELFF.

The CDR3 reads CASSQGQGVDIQYF. CDR3 nucleotide sequence: TGTGCCAGCAGCCAAGGCCAGGGAGTGGACATTCAGTACTTC. The chain couples TRBV7-2 to TRBJ2-4, with D perhaps being TRBD1 or TRBD2 (5 bases each). CDR1 and CDR2 (germline): SGHTA, FQGNSA. The CDR3 is 14 amino acids. Between the trimmed V and J ends, which lost 5 bases and 8 bases, there was a span of 16 bases.

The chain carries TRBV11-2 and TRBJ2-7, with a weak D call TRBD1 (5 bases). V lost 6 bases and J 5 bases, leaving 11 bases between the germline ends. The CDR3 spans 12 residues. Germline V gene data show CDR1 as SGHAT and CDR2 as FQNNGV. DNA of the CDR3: TGTGCCAGCAGTTTCTCAGGGAACGAGCAGTACTTC. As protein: CASSFSGNEQYF.

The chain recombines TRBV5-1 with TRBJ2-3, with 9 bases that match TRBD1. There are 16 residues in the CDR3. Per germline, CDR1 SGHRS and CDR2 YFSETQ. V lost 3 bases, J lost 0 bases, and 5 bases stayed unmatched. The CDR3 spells CASSSGQGRSTDTQYF. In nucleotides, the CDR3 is TGCGCCAGCAGCTCCGGACAGGGGCGGAGCACAGATACGCAGTATTTT.

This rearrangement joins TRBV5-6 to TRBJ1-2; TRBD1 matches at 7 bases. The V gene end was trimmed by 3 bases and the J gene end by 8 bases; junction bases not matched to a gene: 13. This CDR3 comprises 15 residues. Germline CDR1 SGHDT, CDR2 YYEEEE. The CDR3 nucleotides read TGTGCCAGCAGCTCTCGACAAGACAGGGTGAGCGGCTACACCTTC. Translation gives CASSSRQDRVSGYTF.